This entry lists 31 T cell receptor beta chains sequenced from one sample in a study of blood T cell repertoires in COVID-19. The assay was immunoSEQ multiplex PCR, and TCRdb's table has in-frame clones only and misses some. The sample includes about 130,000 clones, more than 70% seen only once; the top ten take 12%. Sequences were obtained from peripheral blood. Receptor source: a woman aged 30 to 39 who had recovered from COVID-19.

The CDR3 reads CASSLQGYGQETQYF. For the CDR3, the DNA is TGTGCCAGCAGCTTGCAGGGATATGGACAAGAGACCCAGTACTTC. The rearrangement joins TRBV11-2 to TRBJ2-5; D possibly corresponds to TRBD1 (5 bases). The CDR3 is 15 residues long. V lost 3 bases and J 2 bases, leaving 13 bases between the germline ends. Germline-derived CDR1 and CDR2 are SGHAT and FQNNGV.

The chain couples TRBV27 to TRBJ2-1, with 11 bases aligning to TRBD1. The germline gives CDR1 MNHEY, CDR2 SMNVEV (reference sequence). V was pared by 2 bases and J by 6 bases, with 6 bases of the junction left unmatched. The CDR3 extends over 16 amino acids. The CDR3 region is CASSLRLGQGGNEQFF. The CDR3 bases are TGTGCCAGCAGTTTAAGGTTGGGACAGGGGGGCAATGAGCAGTTCTTC.

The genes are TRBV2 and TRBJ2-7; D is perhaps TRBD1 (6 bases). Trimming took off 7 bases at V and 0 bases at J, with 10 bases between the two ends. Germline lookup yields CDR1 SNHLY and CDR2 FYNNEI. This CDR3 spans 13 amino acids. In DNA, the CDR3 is TGTGCCAGCACCCAACAGGGCTCCTACGAGCAGTACTTC. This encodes CASTQQGSYEQYF.

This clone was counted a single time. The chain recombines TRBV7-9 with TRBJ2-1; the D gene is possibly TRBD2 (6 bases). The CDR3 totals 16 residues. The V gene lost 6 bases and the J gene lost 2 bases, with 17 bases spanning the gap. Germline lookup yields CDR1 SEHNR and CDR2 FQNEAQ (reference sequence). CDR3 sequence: CASSPLGRGAYNEQFF. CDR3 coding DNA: TGTGCCAGCAGTCCCCTCGGGAGAGGAGCCTACAATGAGCAGTTCTTC.

CDR3 DNA sequence: TGCGCCAGCAGCCAAGTAGGCAGGGGTTCGCGGGGGGGCAAAAACATTCAGTACTTC. Protein product: CASSQVGRGSRGGKNIQYF. The V gene is TRBV4-1, the J gene TRBJ2-4; TRBD2 agrees at 9 bases. The CDR3 has 19 amino acids. V shed 1 base and J 3 bases; nucleotides not matched to a gene: 13. From germline, CDR1 is MGHRA and CDR2 YSYEKL.

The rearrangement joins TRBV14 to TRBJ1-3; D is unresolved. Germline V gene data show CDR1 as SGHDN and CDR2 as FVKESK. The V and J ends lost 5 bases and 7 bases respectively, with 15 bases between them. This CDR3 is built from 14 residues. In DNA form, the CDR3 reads TGTGCCAGCAGCGTGATGCGGTCTCGGAACACCATATATTTT. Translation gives CASSVMRSRNTIYF.

CDR3 loop: CASSLVQGAWGYTF. The CDR3 DNA reads as TGTGCCAGCAGCTTGGTGCAGGGGGCGTGGGGCTACACCTTC. The V gene is TRBV5-6, the J gene TRBJ1-2, with TRBD1 matching 8 bases. This CDR3 is built from 14 residues. Germline V CDR1 and CDR2: SGHDT, YYEEEE. V lost 0 bases, J lost 8 bases, and 6 bases stayed unmatched. Using reference TRBV5-6 and TRBJ1-2 for the parts outside the CDR3, the full variable domain is DAGVTQSPTHLIKTRGQQVTLRCSPKSGHDTVSWYQQALGQGPQFIFQYYEEEERQRGNFPDRFSGHQFPNYSSELNVNALLLGDSALYLCASSLVQGAWGYTFGSGTRLTVV.

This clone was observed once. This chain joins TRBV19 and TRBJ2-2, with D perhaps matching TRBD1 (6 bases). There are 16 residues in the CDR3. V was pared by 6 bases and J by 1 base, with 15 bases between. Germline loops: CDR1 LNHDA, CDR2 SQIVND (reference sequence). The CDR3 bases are TGTGCCAGTAGAGATACAGGGAGAATGAACACCGGGGAGCTGTTTTTT. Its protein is CASRDTGRMNTGELFF.

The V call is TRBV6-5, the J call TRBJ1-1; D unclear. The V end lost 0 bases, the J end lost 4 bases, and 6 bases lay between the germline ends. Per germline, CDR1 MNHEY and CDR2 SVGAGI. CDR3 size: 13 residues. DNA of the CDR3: TGTGCCAGCAGTTACTCCTCGGTCACTGAAGCTTTCTTT. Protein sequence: CASSYSSVTEAFF.

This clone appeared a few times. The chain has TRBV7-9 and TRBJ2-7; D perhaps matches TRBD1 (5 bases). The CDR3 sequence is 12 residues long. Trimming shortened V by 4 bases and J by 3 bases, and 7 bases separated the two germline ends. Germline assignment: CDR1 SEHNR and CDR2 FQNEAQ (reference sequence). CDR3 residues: CASSSQGYEQYF. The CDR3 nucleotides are TGTGCCAGCAGCTCGCAGGGCTACGAGCAGTACTTC. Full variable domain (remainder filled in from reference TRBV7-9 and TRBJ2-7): DTGVSQNPRHKITKRGQNVTFRCDPISEHNRLYWYRQTLGQGPEFLTYFQNEAQLEKSRLLSDRFSAERPKGSFSTLEIQRTEQGDSAMYLCASSSQGYEQYFGPGTRLTVT.

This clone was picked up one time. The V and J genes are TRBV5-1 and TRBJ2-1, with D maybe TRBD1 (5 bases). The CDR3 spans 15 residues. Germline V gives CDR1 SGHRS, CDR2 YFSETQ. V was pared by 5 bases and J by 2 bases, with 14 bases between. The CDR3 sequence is CASRPREVAYNEQFF. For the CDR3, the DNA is TGCGCCAGCAGACCCAGGGAAGTCGCCTACAATGAGCAGTTCTTC.

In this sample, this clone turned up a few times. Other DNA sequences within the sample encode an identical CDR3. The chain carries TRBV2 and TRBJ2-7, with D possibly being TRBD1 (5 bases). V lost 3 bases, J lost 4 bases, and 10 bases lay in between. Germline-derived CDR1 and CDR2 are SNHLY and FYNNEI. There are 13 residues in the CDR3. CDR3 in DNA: TGTGCCAGCAGTGAGGGGCTTGGGTACGAGCAGTACTTC. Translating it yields CASSEGLGYEQYF.

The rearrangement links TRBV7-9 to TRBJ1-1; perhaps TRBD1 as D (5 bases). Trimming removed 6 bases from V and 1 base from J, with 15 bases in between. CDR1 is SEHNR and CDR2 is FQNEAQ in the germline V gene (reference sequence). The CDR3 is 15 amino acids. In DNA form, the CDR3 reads TGTGCCAGCAGACAGTGGGGACTGACGAACACTGAAGCTTTCTTT. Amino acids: CASRQWGLTNTEAFF. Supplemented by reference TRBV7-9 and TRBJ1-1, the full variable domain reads DTGVSQNPRHKITKRGQNVTFRCDPISEHNRLYWYRQTLGQGPEFLTYFQNEAQLEKSRLLSDRFSAERPKGSFSTLEIQRTEQGDSAMYLCASRQWGLTNTEAFFGQGTRLTVV.

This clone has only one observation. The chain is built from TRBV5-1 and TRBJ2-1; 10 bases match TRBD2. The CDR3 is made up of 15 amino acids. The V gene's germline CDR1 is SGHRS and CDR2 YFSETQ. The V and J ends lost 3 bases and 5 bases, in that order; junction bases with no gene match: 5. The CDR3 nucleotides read TGCGCCAGCAGCTGGGGGACTAGCGACAACAATGAGCAGTTCTTC. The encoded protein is CASSWGTSDNNEQFF. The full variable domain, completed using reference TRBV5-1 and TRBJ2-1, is KAGVTQTPRYLIKTRGQQVTLSCSPISGHRSVSWYQQTPGQGLQFLFEYFSETQRNKGNFPGRFSGRQFSNSRSEMNVSTLELGDSALYLCASSWGTSDNNEQFFGPGTRLTVL.

CDR3 coding DNA: TGTGCCAGCAGTGACTGGACTAGCGGACCCTACAATGAGCAGTTCTTC. It encodes CASSDWTSGPYNEQFF. This chain joins TRBV2 and TRBJ2-1; 10 bases match TRBD2. V lost 3 bases, J lost 2 bases, and 4 bases stayed unmatched. This CDR3 contains 16 residues. Germline-derived CDR1 and CDR2 are SNHLY and FYNNEI.

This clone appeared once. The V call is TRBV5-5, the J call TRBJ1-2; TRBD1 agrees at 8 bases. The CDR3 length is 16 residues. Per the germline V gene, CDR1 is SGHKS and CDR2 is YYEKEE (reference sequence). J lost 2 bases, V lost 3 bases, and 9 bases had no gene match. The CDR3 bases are TGTGCCAGCAGCTGGGCTCCAGGGGGCAGGAACTATGGCTACACCTTC. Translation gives CASSWAPGGRNYGYTF.

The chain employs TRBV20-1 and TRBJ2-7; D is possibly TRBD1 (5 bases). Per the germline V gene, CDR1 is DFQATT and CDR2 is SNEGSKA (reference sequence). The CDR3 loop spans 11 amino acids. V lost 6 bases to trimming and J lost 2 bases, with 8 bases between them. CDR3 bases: TGCAGTGCGAAGGGGCCCTACGAGCAGTACTTC. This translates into CSAKGPYEQYF.

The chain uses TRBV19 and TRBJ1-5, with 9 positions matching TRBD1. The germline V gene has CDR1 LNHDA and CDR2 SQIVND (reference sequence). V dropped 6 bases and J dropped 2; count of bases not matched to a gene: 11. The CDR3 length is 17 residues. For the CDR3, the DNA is TGTGCCAGTAGCGACCCCGGGACAGGGAAAGGCAATCAGCCCCAGCATTTT. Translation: CASSDPGTGKGNQPQHF.

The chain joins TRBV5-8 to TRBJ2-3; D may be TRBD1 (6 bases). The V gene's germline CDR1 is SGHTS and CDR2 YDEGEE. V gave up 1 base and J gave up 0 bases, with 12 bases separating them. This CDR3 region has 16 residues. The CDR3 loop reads CASSLYRASSTDTQYF. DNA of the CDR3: TGTGCCAGCAGCTTGTACAGGGCATCCAGCACAGATACGCAGTATTTT.

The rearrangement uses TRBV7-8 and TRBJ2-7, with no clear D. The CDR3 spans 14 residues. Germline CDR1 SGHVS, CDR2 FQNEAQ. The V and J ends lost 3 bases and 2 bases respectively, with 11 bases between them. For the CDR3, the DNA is TGTGCCAGCAGCTTCCGGTTGAAAGCCTACGAGCAGTACTTC. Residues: CASSFRLKAYEQYF.

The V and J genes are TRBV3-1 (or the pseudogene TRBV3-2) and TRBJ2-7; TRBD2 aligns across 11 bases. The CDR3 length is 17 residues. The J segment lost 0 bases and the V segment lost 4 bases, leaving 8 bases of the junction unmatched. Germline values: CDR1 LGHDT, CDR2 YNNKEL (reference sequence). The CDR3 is CASSPSLAGGASYEQYF. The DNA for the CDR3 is TGTGCCAGCAGCCCATCCCTAGCGGGAGGCGCCTCCTACGAGCAGTACTTC.

The CDR3 region has the DNA TGTGCCAGCAGCGTAGAGGGGGTAGGGACCCAGTACTTC. This encodes CASSVEGVGTQYF. The chain carries TRBV9 and TRBJ2-5; tentatively, D is TRBD1 (6 bases). The CDR3 has 13 amino acids. Trimming removed 0 bases from V and 7 bases from J, with 10 bases in between. The germline CDR1 and CDR2 sequences are SGDLS and YYNGEE.

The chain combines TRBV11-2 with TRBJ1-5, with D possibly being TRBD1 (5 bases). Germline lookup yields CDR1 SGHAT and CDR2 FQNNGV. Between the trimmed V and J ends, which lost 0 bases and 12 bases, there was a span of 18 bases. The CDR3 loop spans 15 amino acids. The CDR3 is CASSLDPGPPGFQHF. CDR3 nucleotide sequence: TGTGCCAGCAGCTTAGACCCAGGGCCCCCCGGCTTCCAGCATTTT.

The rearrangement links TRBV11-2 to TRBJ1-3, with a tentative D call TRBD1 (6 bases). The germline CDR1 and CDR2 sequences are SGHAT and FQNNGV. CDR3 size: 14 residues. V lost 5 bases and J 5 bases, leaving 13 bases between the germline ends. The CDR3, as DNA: TGTGCCAGCAGCCGTAACAGGGTTCGAAACACCATATATTTT. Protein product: CASSRNRVRNTIYF.

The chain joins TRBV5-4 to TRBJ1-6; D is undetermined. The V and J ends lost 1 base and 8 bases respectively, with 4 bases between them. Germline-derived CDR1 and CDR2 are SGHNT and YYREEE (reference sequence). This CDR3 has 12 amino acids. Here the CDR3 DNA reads TGTGCCAGCAGCTTGCCTGATTCACCCCTCCACTTT. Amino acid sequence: CASSLPDSPLHF. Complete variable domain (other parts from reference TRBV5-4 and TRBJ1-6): ETGVTQSPTHLIKTRGQQVTLRCSSQSGHNTVSWYQQALGQGPQFIFQYYREEENGRGNFPPRFSGLQFPNYSSELNVNALELDDSALYLCASSLPDSPLHFGNGTRLTVT.

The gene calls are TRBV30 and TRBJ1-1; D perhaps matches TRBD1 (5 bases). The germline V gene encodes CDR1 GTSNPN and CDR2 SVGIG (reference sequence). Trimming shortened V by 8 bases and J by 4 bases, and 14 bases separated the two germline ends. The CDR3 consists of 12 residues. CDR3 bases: TGTGCCGGAGACGGGGGGTCCACTGAAGCTTTCTTT. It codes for CAGDGGSTEAFF.

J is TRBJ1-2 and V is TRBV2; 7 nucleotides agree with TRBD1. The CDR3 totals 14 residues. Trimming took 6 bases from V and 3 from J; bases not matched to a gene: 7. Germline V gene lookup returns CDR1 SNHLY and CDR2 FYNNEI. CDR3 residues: CASSRDSGYYGYTF. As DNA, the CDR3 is TGTGCCAGCAGCCGGGACAGCGGATACTATGGCTACACCTTC.

This CDR3 reads CASIYSGYSNQPQHF. CDR3 sequence (DNA): TGTGCCAGTATATACAGCGGTTATAGCAATCAGCCCCAGCATTTT. The chain joins TRBV19 to TRBJ1-5, with D hard to call. Between the trimmed V and J ends, which lost 7 bases and 0 bases, there was a span of 13 bases. Germline V gives CDR1 LNHDA, CDR2 SQIVND (reference sequence). This CDR3 is 15 amino acids long.

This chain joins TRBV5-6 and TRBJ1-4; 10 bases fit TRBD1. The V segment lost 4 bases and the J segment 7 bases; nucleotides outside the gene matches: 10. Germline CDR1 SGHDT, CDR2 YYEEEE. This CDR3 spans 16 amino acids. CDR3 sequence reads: CASSLHPGTGVEKLFF. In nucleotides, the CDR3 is TGTGCCAGCAGCCTGCACCCCGGGACAGGGGTTGAAAAACTGTTTTTT.

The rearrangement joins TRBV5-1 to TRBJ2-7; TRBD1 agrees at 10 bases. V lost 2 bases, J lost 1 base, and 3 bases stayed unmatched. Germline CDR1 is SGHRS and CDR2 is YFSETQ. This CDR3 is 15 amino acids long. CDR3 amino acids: CASSFGTGESYEQYF. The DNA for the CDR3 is TGCGCCAGCAGCTTTGGGACAGGGGAGTCCTACGAGCAGTACTTC. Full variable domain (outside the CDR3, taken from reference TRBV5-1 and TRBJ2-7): KAGVTQTPRYLIKTRGQQVTLSCSPISGHRSVSWYQQTPGQGLQFLFEYFSETQRNKGNFPGRFSGRQFSNSRSEMNVSTLELGDSALYLCASSFGTGESYEQYFGPGTRLTVT.

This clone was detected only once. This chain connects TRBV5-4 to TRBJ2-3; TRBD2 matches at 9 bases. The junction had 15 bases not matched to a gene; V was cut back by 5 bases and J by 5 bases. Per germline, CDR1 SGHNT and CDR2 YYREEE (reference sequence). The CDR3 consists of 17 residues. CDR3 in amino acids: CASRPMGRRGGRDTQYF. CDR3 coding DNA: TGTGCCAGCAGACCCATGGGGAGGCGGGGGGGAAGAGATACGCAGTATTTT.